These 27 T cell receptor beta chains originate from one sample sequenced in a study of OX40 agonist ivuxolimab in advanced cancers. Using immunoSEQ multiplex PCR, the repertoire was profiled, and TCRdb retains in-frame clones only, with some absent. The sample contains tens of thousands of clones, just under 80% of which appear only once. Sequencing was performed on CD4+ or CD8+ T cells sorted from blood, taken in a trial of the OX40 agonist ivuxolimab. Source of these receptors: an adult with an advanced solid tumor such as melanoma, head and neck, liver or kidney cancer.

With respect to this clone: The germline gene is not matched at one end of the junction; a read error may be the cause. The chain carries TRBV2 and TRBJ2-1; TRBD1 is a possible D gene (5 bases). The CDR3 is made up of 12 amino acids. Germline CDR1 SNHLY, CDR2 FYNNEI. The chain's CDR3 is CASNYPDKEQFF. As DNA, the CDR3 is TGTGCCAGCAATTACCCGGACAAGGAGCAGTTCTTC.

In DNA, the CDR3 is TGTGCCAGCCGGGGGGACGAACAGCCCCAGCATTTT. Amino acids: CASRGDEQPQHF. The gene calls are TRBV28 and TRBJ1-5, with a tentative D call TRBD1 (5 bases). This CDR3 contains 12 residues. The germline gives CDR1 MDHEN, CDR2 SYDVKM. Trimming took 8 bases from V and 7 from J, leaving 12 bases between them.

CDR3 nucleotides: TGCGCCAGCAGCCAAGATTCAGGACTAGCGGCCCCCACAGATACGCAGTATTTT. It yields the protein CASSQDSGLAAPTDTQYF. V is TRBV4-1 and J is TRBJ2-3; 10 positions match TRBD2. Looked up from germline, CDR1 is MGHRA and CDR2 is YSYEKL. The CDR3 runs to 18 residues. J lost 2 bases, V lost 0 bases, and 8 bases had no gene match.

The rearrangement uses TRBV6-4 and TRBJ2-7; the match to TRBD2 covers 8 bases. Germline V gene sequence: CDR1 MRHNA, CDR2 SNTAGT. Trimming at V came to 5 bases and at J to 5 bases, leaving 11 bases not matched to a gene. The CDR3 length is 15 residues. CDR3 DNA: TGTGCCAGCAGTAATTGTCGGCGGGAGGAACACGAGCAGTACTTC. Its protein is CASSNCRREEHEQYF.

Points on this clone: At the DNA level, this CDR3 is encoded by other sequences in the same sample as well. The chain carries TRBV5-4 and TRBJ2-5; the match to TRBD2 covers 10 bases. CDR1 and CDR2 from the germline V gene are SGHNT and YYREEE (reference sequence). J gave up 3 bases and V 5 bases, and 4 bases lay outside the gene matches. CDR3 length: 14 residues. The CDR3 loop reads CASSPSGREETQYF. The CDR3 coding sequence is TGTGCCAGCAGTCCCAGCGGGAGGGAAGAGACCCAGTACTTC.

The CDR3 DNA reads as TGTGCCAGCACGGGGGTTGATGAAGCTTTCTTT. Its translation is CASTGVDEAFF. The chain has TRBV6-5 and TRBJ1-1, with a tentative D call TRBD1 (5 bases). V lost 7 bases and J lost 7, with 10 bases in between. Germline V gene lookup returns CDR1 MNHEY and CDR2 SVGAGI. CDR3 size: 11 residues.

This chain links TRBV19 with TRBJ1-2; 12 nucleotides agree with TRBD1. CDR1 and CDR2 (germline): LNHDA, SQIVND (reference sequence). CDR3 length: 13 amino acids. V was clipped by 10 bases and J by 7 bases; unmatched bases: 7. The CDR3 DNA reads TGTGCCACCCTAGGGACAGGGGGCAGTGGCTACACCTTC. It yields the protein CATLGTGGSGYTF.

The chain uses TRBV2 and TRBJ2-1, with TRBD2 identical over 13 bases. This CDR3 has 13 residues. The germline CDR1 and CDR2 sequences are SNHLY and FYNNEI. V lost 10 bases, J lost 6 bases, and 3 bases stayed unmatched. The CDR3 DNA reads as TGTGCCATTCGACTAGCGGGAGGCAATGAGCAGTTCTTC. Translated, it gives CAIRLAGGNEQFF.

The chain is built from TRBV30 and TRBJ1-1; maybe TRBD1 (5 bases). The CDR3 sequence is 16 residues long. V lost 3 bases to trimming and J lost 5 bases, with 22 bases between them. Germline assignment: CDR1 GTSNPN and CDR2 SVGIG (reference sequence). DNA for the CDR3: TGTGCCTGGAGGGTTAATCTATGGGGCGAAGGGACTGAAGCTTTCTTT. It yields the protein CAWRVNLWGEGTEAFF.

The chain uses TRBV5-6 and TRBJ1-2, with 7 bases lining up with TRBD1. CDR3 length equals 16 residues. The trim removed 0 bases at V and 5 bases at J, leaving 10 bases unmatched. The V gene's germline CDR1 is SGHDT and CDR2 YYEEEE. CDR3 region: CASSLAGAQGKYGYTF. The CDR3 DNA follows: TGTGCCAGCAGCTTGGCCGGTGCACAGGGGAAGTATGGCTACACCTTC.

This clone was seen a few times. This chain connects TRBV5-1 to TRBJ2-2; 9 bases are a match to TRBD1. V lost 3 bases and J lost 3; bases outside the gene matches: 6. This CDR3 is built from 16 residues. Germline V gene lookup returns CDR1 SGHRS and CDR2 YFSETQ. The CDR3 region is CASSSRTGDDTGELFF. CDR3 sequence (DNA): TGCGCCAGCAGCTCACGGACAGGGGATGACACCGGGGAGCTGTTTTTT. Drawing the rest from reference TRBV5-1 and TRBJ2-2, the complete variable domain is KAGVTQTPRYLIKTRGQQVTLSCSPISGHRSVSWYQQTPGQGLQFLFEYFSETQRNKGNFPGRFSGRQFSNSRSEMNVSTLELGDSALYLCASSSRTGDDTGELFFGEGSRLTVL.

The CDR3 is CASSLNRTVRTGELFF. In nucleotides, the CDR3 is TGTGCCAGCAGCTTAAATAGGACAGTAAGGACCGGGGAGCTGTTTTTT. The genes are TRBV5-4 and TRBJ2-2, with a tentative D call TRBD1 (6 bases). CDR3 length equals 16 residues. Looked up from germline, CDR1 is SGHNT and CDR2 is YYREEE (reference sequence). The V gene lost 2 bases and the J gene lost 5 bases, with 16 bases spanning the gap.

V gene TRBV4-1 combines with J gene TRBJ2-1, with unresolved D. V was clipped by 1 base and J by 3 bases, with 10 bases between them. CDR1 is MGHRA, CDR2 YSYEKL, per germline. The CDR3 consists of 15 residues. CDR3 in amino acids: CASSQVPSGYNEQFF. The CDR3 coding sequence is TGCGCCAGCAGCCAAGTCCCAAGTGGCTACAATGAGCAGTTCTTC.

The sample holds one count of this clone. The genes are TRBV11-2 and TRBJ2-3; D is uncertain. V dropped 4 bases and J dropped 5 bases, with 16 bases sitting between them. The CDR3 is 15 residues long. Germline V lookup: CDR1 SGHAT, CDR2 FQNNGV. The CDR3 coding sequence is TGTGCCAGCAGCTCGATCGGGTCCCCGCAAGATACGCAGTATTTT. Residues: CASSSIGSPQDTQYF.

The CDR3 loop reads CASSLTGGKLFF. The CDR3 DNA is TGTGCCAGCAGTCTCACAGGGGGGAAACTGTTTTTT. V usage is TRBV9 and J usage is TRBJ1-4, with 8 bases identical to TRBD1. Germline assignment: CDR1 SGDLS and CDR2 YYNGEE. The CDR3 extends over 12 amino acids. V was clipped by 5 bases and J by 11 bases; unmatched bases: 5. The full variable domain, rest sourced from reference TRBV9 and TRBJ1-4, is DSGVTQTPKHLITATGQRVTLRCSPRSGDLSVYWYQQSLDQGLQFLIQYYNGEERAKGNILERFSAQQFPDLHSELNLSSLELGDSALYFCASSLTGGKLFFGSGTQLSVL.

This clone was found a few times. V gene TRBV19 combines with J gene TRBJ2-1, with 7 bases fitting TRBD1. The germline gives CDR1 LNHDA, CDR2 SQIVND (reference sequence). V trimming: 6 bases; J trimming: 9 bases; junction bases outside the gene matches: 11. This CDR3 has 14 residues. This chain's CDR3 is CASSRDRAGSEQFF. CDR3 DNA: TGTGCCAGTAGCCGCGACAGGGCCGGCAGTGAGCAGTTCTTC.

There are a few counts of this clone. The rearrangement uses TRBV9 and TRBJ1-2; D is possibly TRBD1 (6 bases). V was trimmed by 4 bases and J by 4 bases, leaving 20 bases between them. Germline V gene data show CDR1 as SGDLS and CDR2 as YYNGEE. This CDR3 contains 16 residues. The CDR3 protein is CASSPTTSTGSYGYTF. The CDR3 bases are TGTGCCAGCAGCCCTACTACCTCGACAGGCAGCTATGGCTACACCTTC.

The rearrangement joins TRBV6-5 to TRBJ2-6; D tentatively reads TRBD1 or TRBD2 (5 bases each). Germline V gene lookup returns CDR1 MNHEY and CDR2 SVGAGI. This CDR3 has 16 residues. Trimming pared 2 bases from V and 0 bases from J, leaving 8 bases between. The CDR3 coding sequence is TGTGCCAGCAGTTACCTGGGGACCTCTGGGGCCAACGTCCTGACTTTC. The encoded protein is CASSYLGTSGANVLTF.

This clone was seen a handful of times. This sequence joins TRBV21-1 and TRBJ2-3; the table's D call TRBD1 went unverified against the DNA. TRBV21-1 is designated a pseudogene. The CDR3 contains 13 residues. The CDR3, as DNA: TGTGCCAGCAGCAAAGTGGGCGCAGATACGCAGTATTTT. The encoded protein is CASSKVGADTQYF.

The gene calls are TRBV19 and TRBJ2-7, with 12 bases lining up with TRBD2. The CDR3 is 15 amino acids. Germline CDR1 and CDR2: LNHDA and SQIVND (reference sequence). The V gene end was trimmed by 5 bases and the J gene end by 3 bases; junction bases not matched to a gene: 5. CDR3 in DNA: TGTGCCAGTAGTTCGCCGGGACTAGCGGGCTACGAGCAGTACTTC. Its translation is CASSSPGLAGYEQYF.

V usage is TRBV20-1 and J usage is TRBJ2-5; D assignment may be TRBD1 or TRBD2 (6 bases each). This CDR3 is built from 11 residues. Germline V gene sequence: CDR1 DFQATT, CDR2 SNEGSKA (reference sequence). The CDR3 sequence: CSLTGGKTQYF. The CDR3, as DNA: TGCAGCTTGACAGGAGGGAAGACCCAGTACTTC.

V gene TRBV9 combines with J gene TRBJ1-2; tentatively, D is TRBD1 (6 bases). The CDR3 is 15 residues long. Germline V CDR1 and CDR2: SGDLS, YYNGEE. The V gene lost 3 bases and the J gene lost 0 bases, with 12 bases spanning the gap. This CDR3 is CASSGGTQPNYGYTF. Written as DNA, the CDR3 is TGTGCCAGCAGCGGAGGGACACAGCCTAACTATGGCTACACCTTC.

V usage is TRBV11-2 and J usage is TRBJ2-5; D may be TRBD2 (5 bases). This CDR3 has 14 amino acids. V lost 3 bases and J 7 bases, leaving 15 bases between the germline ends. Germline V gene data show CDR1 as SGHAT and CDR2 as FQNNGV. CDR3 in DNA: TGTGCCAGCAGCTTCGGCAGAGGGTCCGGGACCCAGTACTTC. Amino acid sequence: CASSFGRGSGTQYF.

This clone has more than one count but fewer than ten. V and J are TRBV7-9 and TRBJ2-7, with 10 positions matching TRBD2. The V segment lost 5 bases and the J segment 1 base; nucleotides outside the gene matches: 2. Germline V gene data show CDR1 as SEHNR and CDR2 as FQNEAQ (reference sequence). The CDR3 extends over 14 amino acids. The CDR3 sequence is CASSGTSVSYEQYF. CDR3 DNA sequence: TGTGCCAGCAGCGGGACTAGCGTATCCTACGAGCAGTACTTC.

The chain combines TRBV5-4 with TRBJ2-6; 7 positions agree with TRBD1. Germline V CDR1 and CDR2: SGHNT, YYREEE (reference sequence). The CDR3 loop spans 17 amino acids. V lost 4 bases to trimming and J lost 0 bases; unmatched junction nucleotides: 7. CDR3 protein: CASSHGTAISGANVLTF. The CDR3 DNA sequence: TGTGCCAGCAGCCACGGGACAGCTATCTCTGGGGCCAACGTCCTGACTTTC.

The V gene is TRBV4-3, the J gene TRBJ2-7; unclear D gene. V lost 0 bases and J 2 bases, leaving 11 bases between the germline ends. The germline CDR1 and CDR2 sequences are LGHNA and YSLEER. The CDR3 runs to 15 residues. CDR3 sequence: CASSQDHPGPYEQYF. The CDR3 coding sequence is TGCGCCAGCAGCCAAGATCATCCGGGTCCCTACGAGCAGTACTTC.

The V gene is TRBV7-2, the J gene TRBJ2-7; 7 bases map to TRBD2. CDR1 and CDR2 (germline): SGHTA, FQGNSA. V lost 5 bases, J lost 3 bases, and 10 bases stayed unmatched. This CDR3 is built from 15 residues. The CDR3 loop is CASSQVGGGRYEQYF. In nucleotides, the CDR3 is TGTGCCAGCAGCCAAGTGGGGGGAGGGCGCTACGAGCAGTACTTC. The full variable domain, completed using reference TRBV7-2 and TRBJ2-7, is GAGVSQSPSNKVTEKGKDVELRCDPISGHTALYWYRQSLGQGLEFLIYFQGNSAPDKSGLPSDRFSAERTGGSVSTLTIQRTQQEDSAVYLCASSQVGGGRYEQYFGPGTRLTVT.